A single sample gave rise to the 25 T cell receptor beta chains below, sequenced in a study of blood T cell repertoires in COVID-19. Clones were sequenced by immunoSEQ multiplex PCR, and TCRdb holds only the in-frame ones, with some missing. The repertoire holds about 200,000 clones, with approximately 90% as singletons. Sequenced material: peripheral blood. Receptors were obtained from a man in his thirties or forties with acute or convalescent COVID-19.

A single count supports this clone. This CDR3 reads CATSDRRTSGANEQFF. The CDR3 DNA follows: TGTGCCACCAGTGATCGCCGTACTAGCGGCGCCAATGAGCAGTTCTTC. J is TRBJ2-1 and V is TRBV24-1; 8 nucleotides match TRBD2. Per the germline V gene, CDR1 is KGHDR and CDR2 is SFDVKD. V was pared by 3 bases and J by 6 bases, with 9 bases of the junction left unmatched. The CDR3 loop spans 16 amino acids.

The V call is TRBV6-5, the J call TRBJ2-5; unclear D gene. The CDR3 runs 10 residues. Germline assignment: CDR1 MNHEY and CDR2 SVGAGI. Trimming took off 7 bases at V and 3 bases at J, with 3 bases between the two ends. The CDR3 DNA sequence: TGTGCCAGCACCGAAGAGACCCAGTACTTC. This gives the protein CASTEETQYF.

The DNA of the CDR3 is TGTGCCAGCGGCCCGGACAGGGTTAATTCACCCCTCCACTTT. Encoded protein: CASGPDRVNSPLHF. The J gene is TRBJ1-6, the V gene TRBV6-5, with 8 bases aligning to TRBD1. CDR3 length equals 14 residues. Looked up from germline, CDR1 is MNHEY and CDR2 is SVGAGI. The junction had 6 bases not matched to a gene; V was cut back by 8 bases and J by 6 bases.

The chain carries TRBV7-9 and TRBJ2-6, with 8 bases aligning to TRBD2. Looked up from germline, CDR1 is SEHNR and CDR2 is FQNEAQ (reference sequence). V shed 4 bases, J shed 1 base, and the junction held 12 bases outside the gene matches. The CDR3 loop spans 19 amino acids. CDR3 DNA: TGTGCCAGCAGCTCTCACGGGGGGGCCGGCTATTCTGGGGCCAACGTCCTGACTTTC. Translated: CASSSHGGAGYSGANVLTF.

This chain connects TRBV5-8 to TRBJ2-1; 7 positions match TRBD2. CDR3 length equals 15 residues. Germline CDR1 SGHTS, CDR2 YDEGEE. Unmatched junction bases numbered 10, after V lost 0 bases and J lost 10 bases. CDR3 protein: CASSLGGTIQVEQFF. CDR3 DNA sequence: TGTGCCAGCAGCTTGGGGGGGACTATTCAAGTAGAGCAGTTCTTC.

A remark on this clone: Additional DNA sequences in this sample encode the identical CDR3. This rearrangement joins TRBV28 to TRBJ2-7; 10 positions match TRBD2. In germline, CDR1 is MDHEN, CDR2 SYDVKM. This CDR3 has 15 amino acids. With V trimmed by 2 bases and J by 0 bases, 1 base remained unmatched. CDR3 bases: TGTGCCAGCAGTTTAAGGACTAGCGGCTCCTACGAGCAGTACTTC. As protein: CASSLRTSGSYEQYF.

This clone came up a few times. V and J are TRBV7-9 and TRBJ1-5; 10 bases are a match to TRBD1. CDR3 length: 16 residues. CDR1 is SEHNR and CDR2 is FQNEAQ in the germline V gene (reference sequence). The V gene end was trimmed by 6 bases and the J gene end by 3 bases; junction bases not matched to a gene: 8. In DNA, the CDR3 is TGTGCCAGCAGTCTAGGGGGACAGGGGAACAATCAGCCCCAGCATTTT. This translates into CASSLGGQGNNQPQHF.

This clone was observed once. J is TRBJ2-7 and V is TRBV28; possibly TRBD2 for D (7 bases). The length of the CDR3 is 14 residues. Germline-derived CDR1 and CDR2 are MDHEN and SYDVKM. The V and J ends lost 6 bases and 6 bases respectively, with 18 bases between them. CDR3 protein: CASRGGGRLGEQYF. The CDR3 bases are TGTGCCAGCAGGGGGGGCGGGAGATTGGGCGAGCAGTACTTC.

V usage is TRBV18 and J usage is TRBJ1-2; D possibly corresponds to TRBD1 (6 bases). Germline V gene lookup returns CDR1 KGHSH and CDR2 LQKENI. V lost 2 bases and J 4 bases, leaving 11 bases between the germline ends. This CDR3 contains 14 residues. The CDR3 here is CASSPWGPGYGYTF. The CDR3, as DNA: TGTGCCAGCTCACCATGGGGGCCGGGCTATGGCTACACCTTC.

The chain couples TRBV10-1 to TRBJ2-7; tentatively, D is TRBD2 (5 bases). Trimming shortened V by 9 bases and J by 3 bases, and 18 bases separated the two germline ends. In germline, CDR1 is WNHNN, CDR2 SYGVQD (reference sequence). This CDR3 contains 14 residues. CDR3 sequence: CARDLPGILYEQYF. DNA for the CDR3: TGCGCCAGAGATCTACCGGGAATCCTCTACGAGCAGTACTTC.

This chain joins TRBV7-9 and TRBJ2-7; 7 bases are a match to TRBD2. The germline V gene has CDR1 SEHNR and CDR2 FQNEAQ (reference sequence). V was pared by 0 bases and J by 2 bases, with 7 bases of the junction left unmatched. CDR3 size: 16 residues. The CDR3 DNA is TGTGCCAGCAGCTTAGCGCTAGCGGAACCTCCCTACGAGCAGTACTTC. The encoded protein is CASSLALAEPPYEQYF.

The CDR3: CASSLTGPGNTIYF. CDR3 sequence (DNA): TGTGCCAGCAGTCTGACAGGGCCTGGAAACACCATATATTTT. The chain employs TRBV6-5 and TRBJ1-3, with 7 positions matching TRBD1. This CDR3 contains 14 residues. Germline V gene lookup returns CDR1 MNHEY and CDR2 SVGAGI. With 5 bases clipped from V and 2 bases from J, the junction kept 3 bases outside the gene matches.

The V call is TRBV5-1, the J call TRBJ2-3, with TRBD2 identical over 8 bases. CDR1 is SGHRS and CDR2 is YFSETQ in the germline V gene. Losses at the gene ends were 4 bases for V and 0 bases for J; bases not matched to a gene: 7. This CDR3 has 16 residues. CDR3 coding DNA: TGCGCCAGCAGCCTACTAACTAGCGGAAGCACAGATACGCAGTATTTT. It yields the protein CASSLLTSGSTDTQYF.

This clone was recorded once. The sample has other DNA sequences that encode this CDR3 too. V gene TRBV12-3 or TRBV12-4 combines with J gene TRBJ2-1, with D perhaps TRBD2 (5 bases). Trimming took 5 bases from V and 9 from J, leaving 8 bases between them. This CDR3 contains 11 residues. CDR3 loop: CASSLRGEQFF. The DNA for the CDR3 is TGTGCCAGCAGTCTCCGGGGTGAGCAGTTCTTC.

V is TRBV29-1 and J is TRBJ2-1; 7 bases fit TRBD2. The CDR3 sequence is 14 residues long. Per germline, CDR1 SQVTM and CDR2 ANQGSEA. The ends lost 8 bases at V and 7 bases at J; junction bases unmatched: 14. CDR3 in DNA: TGCAGCTCCGACCGGAGCGGGAAAATGAATGAGCAGTTCTTC. Amino acid sequence: CSSDRSGKMNEQFF.

The rearrangement joins TRBV3-1 (or the pseudogene TRBV3-2) to TRBJ2-7; D is ambiguous. The ends were cut back, 3 bases at V and 6 bases at J, with 6 bases in the middle. Germline CDR1 and CDR2: LGHDT and YNNKEL (reference sequence). This CDR3 has 11 amino acids. The CDR3 sequence: CASSQASEQYF. The CDR3 DNA follows: TGTGCCAGCAGCCAGGCTTCCGAGCAGTACTTC.

The chain carries TRBV19 and TRBJ1-5; D call uncertain. The CDR3 is 16 residues long. The V gene's germline CDR1 is LNHDA and CDR2 SQIVND (reference sequence). V was trimmed by 1 base and J by 1 base, leaving 11 bases between them. This CDR3 is CASSIGGQRSNQPQHF. For the CDR3, the DNA is TGTGCCAGTAGTATAGGAGGGCAGAGGAGCAATCAGCCCCAGCATTTT.

The gene calls are TRBV7-9 and TRBJ1-1, with 7 bases lining up with TRBD1. The CDR3 is 15 residues long. V shed 0 bases and J 3 bases; nucleotides not matched to a gene: 4. Germline CDR1 and CDR2: SEHNR and FQNEAQ (reference sequence). The CDR3 loop is CASSLAGGRDTEAFF. CDR3 DNA: TGTGCCAGCAGCTTAGCAGGGGGCAGGGACACTGAAGCTTTCTTT.

For the CDR3, the DNA is TGTGCCAGCAGGACTCTAGCGGGGGGGACGAATGAGCAGTTCTTC. This sequence encodes CASRTLAGGTNEQFF. The chain combines TRBV28 with TRBJ2-1, with 12 bases lining up with TRBD2. CDR1 is MDHEN, CDR2 SYDVKM, per germline. The CDR3 covers 15 residues. Losses at the gene ends were 6 bases for V and 7 bases for J; bases not matched to a gene: 7.

The gene calls are TRBV5-1 and TRBJ1-1; no definite D call. This CDR3 is 15 amino acids long. Germline CDR1 reads SGHRS; CDR2 reads YFSETQ. V lost 4 bases and J lost 1, with 14 bases in between. CDR3 DNA: TGCGCCAGCAGCCCTGACCCCCTAGGGAACACTGAAGCTTTCTTT. It is translated as CASSPDPLGNTEAFF.

V is TRBV2 and J is TRBJ2-3, with unresolved D. V was cut by 6 bases and J by 8 bases, with 12 bases left in between. The V gene's germline CDR1 is SNHLY and CDR2 FYNNEI. CDR3 length: 12 residues. CDR3 sequence: CASRSDRGTQYF. In DNA, the CDR3 is TGTGCCAGCAGGTCTGACCGCGGTACGCAGTATTTT. Full variable domain (missing parts from reference TRBV2 and TRBJ2-3): EPEVTQTPSHQVTQMGQEVILRCVPISNHLYFYWYRQILGQKVEFLVSFYNNEISEKSEIFDDQFSVERPDGSNFTLKIRSTKLEDSAMYFCASRSDRGTQYFGPGTRLTVL.

This chain links TRBV6-1 with TRBJ2-1; 11 positions agree with TRBD2. CDR1 is MNHNS and CDR2 is SASEGT in the germline V gene. The junction had 5 bases not matched to a gene; V was cut back by 3 bases and J by 7 bases. This CDR3 spans 15 amino acids. The CDR3: CASSELAGGINEQFF. The CDR3 region has the DNA TGTGCCAGCAGTGAGCTAGCGGGGGGCATAAATGAGCAGTTCTTC.

The rearrangement uses TRBV10-1 and TRBJ1-1; TRBD1 might be the D (5 bases). V was shortened by 6 bases and J by 10 bases, with 18 bases between the two germline ends. The germline gives CDR1 WNHNN, CDR2 SYGVQD (reference sequence). The CDR3 extends over 13 amino acids. This CDR3 reads CASRENQDTRAFF. The CDR3 DNA reads as TGCGCCAGCAGGGAAAACCAGGACACGAGAGCTTTCTTT.

J is TRBJ2-2 and V is TRBV6-2 or TRBV6-3, with a tentative D call TRBD2 (6 bases). V gave up 0 bases and J gave up 0 bases, with 11 bases separating them. The CDR3 runs to 17 residues. Germline V gene data show CDR1 as MNHEY and CDR2 as SVGEGT. The CDR3 here is CASSYSAGRSNTGELFF. CDR3 nucleotide sequence: TGTGCCAGCAGTTACTCTGCGGGACGGTCGAACACCGGGGAGCTGTTTTTT.

The chain recombines TRBV5-1 with TRBJ2-5; 7 bases line up with TRBD2. Looked up from germline, CDR1 is SGHRS and CDR2 is YFSETQ. V shed 1 base, J shed 4 bases, and the junction held 10 bases outside the gene matches. This CDR3 spans 16 amino acids. The DNA for the CDR3 is TGCGCCAGCAGCTTGCGGCAAGCGGGAAAAGGAGAGACCCAGTACTTC. It yields the protein CASSLRQAGKGETQYF.